This note documents a single T cell receptor beta chain sequence. Its antigen is unknown. Base qualities were left out, and no much larger clone turns up one base away. Genomic DNA was extracted from sorted cells for sequencing of the TCRbeta CDR3 region. The immunoSEQ Assay was used for sequencing of TCRbeta CDR3 regions. TCRdb stores this immuneACCESS table with in-frame sequences only. Part of the clones is absent; in the studies checked, under half of the shortfall reflects unresolved V genes, and no reason is known for the rest. The sample yields nearly 80,000 clones; about 95% were counted once. Roughly a tenth of the sample comes from the top ten. Per the germline V gene, SGDLS is the CDR1 and YYNGEE is the CDR2. Trimming at the junction amounts to 3 bases on V and 2 bases on J, and the germline ends lie 13 bases apart. There are 15 amino acids in the CDR3, from cysteine to phenylalanine inclusive. Of all the DNA, just the CDR3 is kept, 45 bases in frame from base 1.

These data are taken from a study of OX40 agonist ivuxolimab in advanced cancers. General notes on the study: Ivuxolimab was an agonistic, fully human IgG2 monoclonal antibody directed against OX40 (CD134), a costimulatory receptor. Peripheral TCRbeta sequencing aimed to test whether ivuxolimab altered TCR sequence diversity and caused clonal T-cell expansion. Of the approximately 54 patients in dose escalation, approximately 20 had hepatocellular carcinoma, about 15 had melanoma, 9 had renal cell carcinoma and 9 had head and neck cancer. In the dose-escalation cohort, around four fifths of patients were male, and the mean age was roughly 60 years, with a range of about 23 to 80. The paper reports the monotherapy dose-escalation portion (N of about 54 patients) of the phase I ivuxolimab trial. Intravenous ivuxolimab was administered to patients every 2 weeks at six dose levels: 0.01, 0.1, 0.3, 1.5, 3 and 10 mg/kg. Patients were allowed to have had prior anti-PD-1, anti-PD-L1 or anti-CTLA-4 therapy, and approximately 40% of the dose-escalation patients had been treated with checkpoint inhibitors. Three dose-escalation patients achieved partial responses, one with hepatocellular carcinoma and two with cutaneous melanoma. What the work shows at the level of the full study, not this receptor alone: At doses of 0.1 to 3.0 mg/kg, clonal expansion of both CD4+ and CD8+ blood T cells was observed from baseline to week 6. Low levels of normalized T-cell clonal expansion were also seen in some patients who did not respond. The antigen specificity of the clonally expanded peripheral T cells was not determined. After ivuxolimab, CD8+ T cells had more expanded clones than CD4+ T cells on average. Partial responders in the 0.1-3.0 mg/kg groups had among the lowest normalized peripheral clonal expansion, especially among CD8+ T cells.

Patients with autoimmune disease history or receiving systemic immunosuppression were excluded from the trial. Peripheral blood for TCR sequencing was collected from all dose cohorts at baseline, on cycle 4 day 1, and on cycle 7 day 1. Samples were obtained from an open-label, multicenter, first-in-human phase I dose-escalation trial of ivuxolimab. The trial enrolled adults with locally advanced or metastatic head and neck squamous cell, hepatocellular, melanoma or renal cell carcinoma. Before TCR sequencing, CD4+ and CD8+ T cells were separately sorted from peripheral blood. This receptor was taken from an adult with an advanced solid tumor such as melanoma, head and neck, liver or kidney cancer. This sample comprised CD4+ or CD8+ T cells sorted from blood, obtained in a trial of the OX40 agonist ivuxolimab. The chain is encoded by TRBV9 joined to TRBJ2-3, with TRBD1 as a weak D call on 6 bases. The base sequence is TGTGCCAGCAGCGCCCGAGGGGGACCCACAGATACGCAGTATTTT. The resulting protein is CASSARGGPTDTQYF.